The clone carrying this T cell receptor (beta chain) was seen only once. This sample is part of a study of blood T cell repertoires in COVID-19. Across the whole study: COVID-19 samples from acute and convalescent phases originated in the United States, Italy and Spain. T cells, B-cell-depleted T cells, or PBMCs supplied cDNA or gDNA.

This CDR3 comprises 17 residues. CDR1 and CDR2 from the germline V gene are GTSNPN and SVGIG (reference sequence). V lost 0 bases, J lost 4 bases, and 14 bases stayed unmatched. The data were produced by immunoSEQ multiplex PCR, yet TCRdb's version contains in-frame clones alone and is incomplete. The sample includes tens of thousands of clones, 80% to 90% of them seen just once. Sequencing input: peripheral blood. This chain connects TRBV30 to TRBJ1-1; TRBD1 matches 7 bases. The source of this sequence is a man between 60 and 75 years old with acute or convalescent COVID-19. CDR3 sequence: CAWSVRDSSPFGTEAFF. The CDR3 bases are TGTGCCTGGAGTGTGAGGGACAGTTCTCCATTCGGCACTGAAGCTTTCTTT.